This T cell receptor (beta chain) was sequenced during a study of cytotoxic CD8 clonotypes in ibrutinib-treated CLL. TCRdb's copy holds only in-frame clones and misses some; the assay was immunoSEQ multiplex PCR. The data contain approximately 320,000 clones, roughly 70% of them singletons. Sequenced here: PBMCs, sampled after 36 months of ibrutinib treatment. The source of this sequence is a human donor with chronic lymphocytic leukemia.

The CDR3 nucleotides read TGTGCCAGCAGCTTAGAACGGGAAGAGACCCAGTACTTC. Its protein product is CASSLEREETQYF. V is TRBV7-2 and J is TRBJ2-5; D not certain. Germline V gives CDR1 SGHTA, CDR2 FQGNSA. The CDR3 consists of 13 residues. Trimming took off 1 base at V and 3 bases at J, with 6 bases between the two ends.